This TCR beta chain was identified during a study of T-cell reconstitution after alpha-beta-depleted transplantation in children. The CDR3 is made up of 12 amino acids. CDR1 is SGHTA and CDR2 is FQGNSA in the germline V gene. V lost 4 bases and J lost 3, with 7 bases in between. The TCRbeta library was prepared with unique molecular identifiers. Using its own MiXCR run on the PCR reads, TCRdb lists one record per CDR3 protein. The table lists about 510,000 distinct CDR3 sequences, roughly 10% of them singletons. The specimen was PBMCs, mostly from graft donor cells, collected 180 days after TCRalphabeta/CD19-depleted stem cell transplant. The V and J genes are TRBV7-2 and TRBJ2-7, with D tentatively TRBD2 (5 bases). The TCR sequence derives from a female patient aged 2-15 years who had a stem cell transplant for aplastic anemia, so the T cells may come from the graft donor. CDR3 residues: CASSYDYYEQYF. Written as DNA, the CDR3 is TGTGCCAGCAGCTATGACTACTACGAGCAGTACTTC.